A selection of T cell receptor beta chains follows, all from one sample in a study of blood T cell repertoires in COVID-19. This table comes from immunoSEQ multiplex PCR, and its TCRdb copy is limited to in-frame clones, with some not included. The sample lists about 400,000 clones; around 90% were seen once. The material sequenced was PBMCs or T cells enriched from blood (not recorded which). All receptors derive from a woman between 40 and 55 years old with acute COVID-19. Both conserved end residues are part of each CDR3. Each record gives: clone size, D gene, V gene, J gene, CDR3 DNA, CDR3 protein. A D gene is named only where the DNA matches it firmly. The size entry is marked missing in some rows and otherwise reads once, few, many or a size class.

.	.	TRBV6-5	TRBJ1-2	TGTGCCAGCAGCGCATCGGGGGGGTGGAACGGCTACACCTTC	CASSASGGWNGYTF
.	.	TRBV6-5	TRBJ1-3	TGTGCCAGCAGTTACCGCGGGACGGGCGGAAACACCATATATTTT	CASSYRGTGGNTIYF
once	TRBD1	TRBV30	TRBJ1-1	TGTGCCTGGAGTCGTATCTCGACAGGGGGTGGCACTGAAGCTTTCTTT	CAWSRISTGGGTEAFF
.	TRBD1	TRBV12-3/TRBV12-4	TRBJ1-1	TGTGCCAGCAGGACAGGGCGGCACACTGAAGCTTTCTTT	CASRTGRHTEAFF
.	.	TRBV30	TRBJ2-1	TGTGCCTGGATGGACGGGATGGGTAGCTCCTACAATGAGCAGTTCTTC	CAWMDGMGSSYNEQFF
.	.	TRBV27	TRBJ2-1	TGTGCCAGCAGTCCCATACAGGGTATCCCCTACAATGAGCAGTTCTTC	CASSPIQGIPYNEQFF
.	TRBD1	TRBV4-1	TRBJ1-2	TGCGCCAGCAGCCACAGGGGGGTGTCTGGCTACACCTTC	CASSHRGVSGYTF
.	TRBD2	TRBV5-1	TRBJ2-7	TGCGCCAGCAGCTTGGTGTCTAGCGGGGGATTCCACTACGAGCAGTACTTC	CASSLVSSGGFHYEQYF
few	.	TRBV24-1	TRBJ2-1	TGTGCCACCAGTCGAGGGGGGGCGGGTGAGCAGTTCTTC	CATSRGGAGEQFF
.	TRBD1	TRBV4-2	TRBJ1-1	TGTGCCAGCAGCCAAGAACAGGGACAGGGGAACACTGAAGCTTTCTTT	CASSQEQGQGNTEAFF
once	TRBD1	TRBV5-1	TRBJ2-1	TGCGCCAGCAGCGGGAATTCAGGGGGTGCTGCCAATGAGCAGTTCTTC	CASSGNSGGAANEQFF
once	TRBD1	TRBV27	TRBJ1-1	TGTGCCAGCAGTTCCACAGGGGGCCTCACTGAAGCTTTCTTT	CASSSTGGLTEAFF
.	.	TRBV19	TRBJ1-3	TGTGCCAGTAGGGCCGGGACACCCTCTCGGAACACCATATATTTT	CASRAGTPSRNTIYF
.	TRBD1	TRBV11-3	TRBJ2-1	TGTGCCAGCAGCCTAGATAGACAGGGGGGGAATGAGCAGTTCTTC	CASSLDRQGGNEQFF
.	TRBD2	TRBV5-4	TRBJ2-3	TGTGCCAGCAGCTTAAAAGCGGGGGGGCTCACAGATACGCAGTATTTT	CASSLKAGGLTDTQYF
.	.	TRBV7-9	TRBJ2-5	TGTGCCAGCAGCTTATGGGCAGGGGGGTTGGAAGAGACCCAGTACTTC	CASSLWAGGLEETQYF
.	.	TRBV19	TRBJ2-7	TGTGCCAGTACCTCTCCGTCCTACGAGCAGTACTTC	CASTSPSYEQYF
.	.	TRBV19	TRBJ1-1	TGTGCCAGTAGTACTCCCCATATTCGCGGGTTGAACACTGAAGCTTTCTTT	CASSTPHIRGLNTEAFF
.	.	TRBV7-8	TRBJ1-1	TGTGCCAGCAGCCACAGTGTGAACACTGAAGCTTTCTTT	CASSHSVNTEAFF
.	TRBD1	TRBV30	TRBJ1-2	TGTGCCTGGACCGGGACAGCGGCTTACTATGGCTACACCTTC	CAWTGTAAYYGYTF
.	TRBD1	TRBV5-5	TRBJ2-4	TGTGCCAGCAGCTGGCTTGGACAGGCCCCAGCCAAAAACATTCAGTACTTC	CASSWLGQAPAKNIQYF
once	TRBD1	TRBV30	TRBJ2-4	TGTGCCTTAGGACAGGGAGACGGCATTCAGTACTTC	CALGQGDGIQYF
once	TRBD1	TRBV6-5	TRBJ2-7	TGTGCCAGCCGGACAGGGAACTACGAGCAGTACTTC	CASRTGNYEQYF
once	.	TRBV18	TRBJ2-1	TGTGCCAGCTCACCAAAAACTTACAATGAGCAGTTCTTC	CASSPKTYNEQFF
.	.	TRBV9	TRBJ2-7	TGTGCCAGCAGCGTAGATGTAGGGAGGACCTACGAGCAGTACTTC	CASSVDVGRTYEQYF
.	TRBD2	TRBV6-5	TRBJ2-5	TGTGCCAGCGGGTCGGGGGGGTACCAAGAGACCCAGTACTTC	CASGSGGYQETQYF
.	.	TRBV30	TRBJ1-3	TGTGCCTGGAGTGTAGGAGTTGGAAACACCATATATTTT	CAWSVGVGNTIYF
.	TRBD1	TRBV6-1	TRBJ1-5	TGTGCCAGCAGTGGACAGGGGCATGGGAGCGGTCAGCCCCAGCATTTT	CASSGQGHGSGQPQHF
.	.	TRBV7-8	TRBJ2-7	TGTGCCAGCGATCGGGGATCGGGTGAGCAGTACTTC	CASDRGSGEQYF